This T cell receptor (beta chain) was obtained from a study of T cell responses to AZD1222 COVID-19 vaccine. The CDR3 sequence is 16 residues long. V shed 0 bases, J shed 6 bases, and the junction held 9 bases outside the gene matches. Per the germline V gene, CDR1 is SGHRS and CDR2 is YFSETQ. Generated by immunoSEQ multiplex PCR, the TCRdb table keeps only in-frame clones and is missing some. This table holds some 140,000 clones, 88% found once. This material consisted of peripheral blood, taken 28 days after the second AZD1222 dose. This TCR came from an adult who received the AZD1222 COVID-19 vaccine. The chain links TRBV5-1 to TRBJ2-1, with 7 bases matching TRBD2. The CDR3 is CASSLGPSGDFNEQFF. Here the CDR3 DNA reads TGCGCCAGCAGCTTGGGTCCTAGCGGAGACTTCAATGAGCAGTTCTTC. The full variable domain, rest sourced from reference TRBV5-1 and TRBJ2-1, is KAGVTQTPRYLIKTRGQQVTLSCSPISGHRSVSWYQQTPGQGLQFLFEYFSETQRNKGNFPGRFSGRQFSNSRSEMNVSTLELGDSALYLCASSLGPSGDFNEQFFGPGTRLTVL.